This entry is about one T cell receptor (beta chain). This sample was taken from a study of blood T cell repertoires in COVID-19. CDR1 SNHLY and CDR2 FYNNEI come from the germline V gene. This CDR3 is 16 amino acids long. V dropped 5 bases and J dropped 1; count of bases not matched to a gene: 10. The assay was immunoSEQ multiplex PCR, and TCRdb's table has in-frame clones only and misses some. Among tens of thousands of clones, over 75% were seen once, and the ten largest hold approximately 15%. This sequence originates from a human donor with active COVID-19. The donor label of this sample is uncertain. The chain uses TRBV2 and TRBJ1-2; TRBD1 matches at 7 bases. The sequencing input was peripheral blood. The CDR3 sequence: CASSRDSRNSNYGYTF. DNA for the CDR3: TGTGCCAGCAGTAGGGACAGCAGAAACAGTAACTATGGCTACACCTTC. The full variable domain, rest sourced from reference TRBV2 and TRBJ1-2, is EPEVTQTPSHQVTQMGQEVILRCVPISNHLYFYWYRQILGQKVEFLVSFYNNEISEKSEIFDDQFSVERPDGSNFTLKIRSTKLEDSAMYFCASSRDSRNSNYGYTFGSGTRLTVV.